The 28 T cell receptor beta chains below all came from one sample that was sequenced in a study of spatial heterogeneity in lung cancer. Regarding the study as a whole: Mutation tallies in tumors tracked expanded intratumoral alpha and beta TCR counts.

TCRdb redid the calling of the 5' RACE reads with MiXCR, one entry per CDR3 protein. The sample yields 3,000 to 4,000 distinct CDR3 sequences, approximately 6% seen once. These receptors' antigens are unknown. Time point defined: sample taken at primary tumor resection. The material was lung tumor tissue, obtained at surgery. These receptors originate from a female donor with early-stage non-small cell lung cancer.

This clonotype is classed as medium-sized. The rearrangement joins TRBV5-1 to TRBJ1-4; TRBD1 matches at 9 bases. Unmatched junction bases numbered 2, after V lost 4 bases and J lost 4 bases. Per the germline V gene, CDR1 is SGHRS and CDR2 is YFSETQ. There are 14 residues in the CDR3. CDR3 DNA: TGCGCCAGCAGCCCGGGACAGGGTAATGAAAAACTGTTTTTT. Translating gives CASSPGQGNEKLFF. Filled out from reference TRBV5-1 and TRBJ1-4, the complete variable domain reads KAGVTQTPRYLIKTRGQQVTLSCSPISGHRSVSWYQQTPGQGLQFLFEYFSETQRNKGNFPGRFSGRQFSNSRSEMNVSTLELGDSALYLCASSPGQGNEKLFFGSGTQLSVL.

Within the sample, this clonotype is medium-sized. The chain combines TRBV5-1 with TRBJ1-4; 7 bases agree with TRBD1. The CDR3 runs 14 residues. V shed 6 bases and J 4 bases; nucleotides not matched to a gene: 6. Germline values: CDR1 SGHRS, CDR2 YFSETQ. The CDR3 region is CASNSGQVNEKLFF. The CDR3 coding sequence is TGCGCCAGCAATTCAGGACAGGTTAATGAAAAACTGTTTTTT.

This clonotype ranks as medium-sized. This chain links TRBV7-3 with TRBJ1-1; TRBD1 agrees at 7 bases. This CDR3 has 13 amino acids. V trimming: 4 bases; J trimming: 5 bases; junction bases outside the gene matches: 4. Looked up from germline, CDR1 is SGHTA and CDR2 is FQGTGA. CDR3 region: CASSYHRGTEAFF. The CDR3 DNA sequence: TGTGCCAGCAGCTACCACAGGGGTACTGAAGCTTTCTTT.

Ten or more counts support this clonotype. The chain uses TRBV20-1 and TRBJ2-3; 12 bases are a match to TRBD2. CDR3 length: 18 amino acids. With V trimmed by 6 bases and J by 0 bases, 13 bases remained unmatched. Per germline, CDR1 DFQATT and CDR2 SNEGSKA (reference sequence). CDR3 amino acids: CSARLAGAWGPSTDTQYF. CDR3 DNA: TGCAGTGCCCGACTAGCGGGAGCGTGGGGCCCTAGCACAGATACGCAGTATTTT.

This clonotype was seen ten or more times. The chain recombines TRBV9 with TRBJ2-2; 11 bases match TRBD1. The V gene end was trimmed by 2 bases and the J gene end by 4 bases; junction bases not matched to a gene: 1. The CDR3 extends over 15 amino acids. Germline V gene sequence: CDR1 SGDLS, CDR2 YYNGEE. CDR3 protein: CASSVGQGGTGELFF. CDR3 in DNA: TGTGCCAGCAGCGTGGGACAGGGGGGCACCGGGGAGCTGTTTTTT.

This clonotype has just a few counts. The chain joins TRBV3-1 to TRBJ2-1; TRBD2 matches 11 bases. The CDR3 is made up of 17 amino acids. Trimming cost V 6 bases and J 3 bases; bases outside gene matches: 10. In germline, CDR1 is LGHDT, CDR2 YNNKEL (reference sequence). The CDR3 DNA is TGTGCCAGCAGTCAGGGGTCCGGGACTAGCGGCTACAATGAGCAGTTCTTC. Protein sequence: CASSQGSGTSGYNEQFF.

In its sample, this clonotype ranks as medium-sized. The chain links TRBV6-5 to TRBJ1-5, with 8 positions matching TRBD1. CDR1 is MNHEY and CDR2 is SVGAGI in the germline V gene. This CDR3 is 15 amino acids long. V was pared by 6 bases and J by 5 bases, with 9 bases of the junction left unmatched. CDR3 nucleotide sequence: TGTGCCAGCAGCCAGACGACAGGGGTCGATCAGCCCCAGCATTTT. Translating it yields CASSQTTGVDQPQHF.

This clonotype is judged medium-sized. The chain uses TRBV12-3 or TRBV12-4 and TRBJ1-4; no definite D call. The CDR3 totals 11 residues. V shed 6 bases and J shed 8 bases, with 7 bases lying between them. The CDR3 reads CASRREEKLFF. The DNA of the CDR3 is TGTGCCAGCAGGAGGGAGGAAAAACTGTTTTTT.

The CDR3 is CASSEGLAGSYEQYF. CDR3 in DNA: TGTGCCAGCAGCGAGGGACTAGCGGGGTCCTACGAGCAGTACTTC. The genes are TRBV5-5 and TRBJ2-7, with 13 bases aligning to TRBD2. In germline, CDR1 is SGHKS, CDR2 YYEKEE (reference sequence). CDR3 length equals 15 residues. The V and J ends lost 4 bases and 1 base, in that order; junction bases with no gene match: 2. Based on the CDR3 plus reference TRBV5-5 and TRBJ2-7, the full variable domain is DAGVTQSPTHLIKTRGQQVTLRCSPISGHKSVSWYQQVLGQGPQFIFQYYEKEERGRGNFPDRFSARQFPNYSSELNVNALLLGDSALYLCASSEGLAGSYEQYFGPGTRLTVT.

This clonotype occurred many times. The rearrangement uses TRBV25-1 and TRBJ2-1; 10 nucleotides align to TRBD2. CDR3 size: 15 residues. The V segment lost 8 bases and the J segment 4 bases; nucleotides outside the gene matches: 8. Germline CDR1 reads MGHDK; CDR2 reads SYGVNS. CDR3 coding DNA: TGTGCCAGCGGATGGACTAGCGGCCGATACAATGAGCAGTTCTTC. Translation: CASGWTSGRYNEQFF. Variable domain in full (rest from reference TRBV25-1 and TRBJ2-1): EADIYQTPRYLVIGTGKKITLECSQTMGHDKMYWYQQDPGMELHLIHYSYGVNSTEKGDLSSESTVSRIRTEHFPLTLESARPSHTSQYLCASGWTSGRYNEQFFGPGTRLTVL.

Judged by abundance, this clonotype is medium-sized. The chain uses TRBV30 and TRBJ1-2, with D maybe TRBD1 (5 bases). Between the trimmed V and J ends, which lost 2 bases and 3 bases, there was a span of 13 bases. The V gene's germline CDR1 is GTSNPN and CDR2 SVGIG (reference sequence). The CDR3 contains 14 residues. CDR3 sequence reads: CAWSLVLGDYGYTF. DNA of the CDR3: TGTGCCTGGAGTCTAGTCTTGGGGGACTATGGCTACACCTTC. Full variable domain (remainder filled in from reference TRBV30 and TRBJ1-2): SQTIHQWPATLVQPVGSPLSLECTVEGTSNPNLYWYRQAAGRGLQLLFYSVGIGQISSEVPQNLSASRPQDRQFILSSKKLLLSDSGFYLCAWSLVLGDYGYTFGSGTRLTVV.

By share of the sample, this clonotype is medium-sized (0.01 to 0.1%). This chain joins TRBV7-2 and TRBJ1-4; 7 nucleotides agree with TRBD1. The length of the CDR3 is 15 residues. Germline-derived CDR1 and CDR2 are SGHTA and FQGNSA. The ends lost 2 bases at V and 8 bases at J; junction bases unmatched: 8. In DNA, the CDR3 is TGTGCCAGCAGCTTACAGTCAGGGGGGAAGGAAAAACTGTTTTTT. Its translation: CASSLQSGGKEKLFF.

This clonotype has a count of ten or more. The chain links TRBV6-4 to TRBJ2-2; tentatively, D is TRBD2 (6 bases). This CDR3 spans 14 amino acids. V gave up 3 bases and J gave up 4 bases, with 9 bases separating them. Germline V gives CDR1 MRHNA, CDR2 SNTAGT. The DNA of the CDR3 is TGTGCCAGCAGTGATTGGCGGGGCACCGGGGAGCTGTTTTTT. This codes for CASSDWRGTGELFF.

In this sample, this clonotype turned up a few times. The chain employs TRBV20-1 and TRBJ2-7; D call uncertain. The CDR3 has 12 residues. Germline V gene lookup returns CDR1 DFQATT and CDR2 SNEGSKA (reference sequence). The V and J ends lost 6 bases and 4 bases respectively, with 13 bases between them. Here the CDR3 reads CSARRTTYEQYV. CDR3 nucleotides: TGCAGTGCAAGAAGGACCACTTACGAGCAGTACGTC.

This clonotype was observed a few times. V and J are TRBV7-9 and TRBJ2-4, with 9 bases matching TRBD2. Germline lookup yields CDR1 SEHNR and CDR2 FQNEAQ (reference sequence). The CDR3 is 17 amino acids. The junction had 17 bases not matched to a gene; V was cut back by 5 bases and J by 9 bases. This CDR3 reads CASSPDGTLAGPGIQYF. The CDR3 DNA is TGTGCCAGCAGCCCCGACGGAACACTAGCGGGCCCAGGCATTCAGTACTTC.

This clonotype was picked up many times. The V gene is TRBV7-2, the J gene TRBJ2-3; 7 nucleotides line up with TRBD1. V lost 5 bases and J lost 1; bases outside the gene matches: 12. CDR1 and CDR2 from the germline V gene are SGHTA and FQGNSA. The CDR3 totals 17 residues. CDR3 sequence reads: CASSREGARYRTDTQYF. CDR3 nucleotides: TGTGCCAGCAGCCGCGAGGGGGCGCGATACCGCACAGATACGCAGTATTTT.

This clonotype was observed many times. The V call is TRBV20-1, the J call TRBJ2-1; 9 bases map to TRBD1. This CDR3 spans 15 amino acids. Germline trimming cut 2 bases from V and 6 bases from J; bases unmatched to any gene: 8. In germline, CDR1 is DFQATT, CDR2 SNEGSKA (reference sequence). The CDR3 region has the DNA TGCAGTGCTAGACACCTTGACAGGGGGATCAATGAGCAGTTCTTC. Encoded protein: CSARHLDRGINEQFF.

This clonotype was seen ten or more times. V and J are TRBV15 and TRBJ2-7; 9 bases are shared with TRBD2. The V gene's germline CDR1 is LNHNV and CDR2 YYDKDF (reference sequence). Unmatched junction bases numbered 3, after V lost 0 bases and J lost 3 bases. The length of the CDR3 is 15 residues. CDR3 in amino acids: CATSRDLAGVYEQYF. For the CDR3, the DNA is TGTGCCACCAGCAGAGATTTAGCGGGAGTCTACGAGCAGTACTTC. The whole variable domain, remainder taken from reference TRBV15 and TRBJ2-7, is DAMVIQNPRYQVTQFGKPVTLSCSQTLNHNVMYWYQQKSSQAPKLLFHYYDKDFNNEADTPDNFQSRRPNTSFCFLDIRSPGLGDTAMYLCATSRDLAGVYEQYFGPGTRLTVT.

This clonotype is medium-sized. This sequence joins TRBV27 and TRBJ2-1, with 7 bases lining up with TRBD2. Losses at the gene ends were 3 bases for V and 11 bases for J; bases not matched to a gene: 1. This CDR3 has 11 amino acids. Germline V gene lookup returns CDR1 MNHEY and CDR2 SMNVEV (reference sequence). The CDR3 coding sequence is TGTGCCAGCAGTTTGCGGGAGAAGCAGTTCTTC. Translation gives CASSLREKQFF.

By proportion, this clonotype is medium-sized. This chain links TRBV11-2 with TRBJ2-6, with 8 bases fitting TRBD1. V was clipped by 4 bases and J by 0 bases; unmatched bases: 5. CDR1 is SGHAT, CDR2 FQNNGV, per germline. The CDR3 contains 17 residues. The CDR3 loop reads CASSWDRSSSGANVLTF. In DNA, the CDR3 is TGTGCCAGCAGCTGGGACAGGTCGAGCTCTGGGGCCAACGTCCTGACTTTC.

This clonotype is medium-sized (0.01 to 0.1%) by share. The rearrangement uses TRBV20-1 and TRBJ1-5; maybe TRBD1 (5 bases). This CDR3 comprises 12 residues. Germline loops: CDR1 DFQATT, CDR2 SNEGSKA (reference sequence). V shed 4 bases and J shed 6 bases, with 10 bases lying between them. CDR3 in DNA: TGCAGTGCTACTGGGGGAACTCAGCCCCAGCATTTT. Translation gives CSATGGTQPQHF.

This clonotype was detected a few times. This rearrangement joins TRBV7-8 to TRBJ2-7; 9 positions agree with TRBD2. Losses at the gene ends were 5 bases for V and 0 bases for J; bases not matched to a gene: 5. The CDR3 covers 15 residues. CDR1 and CDR2 from the germline V gene are SGHVS and FQNEAQ. CDR3 region: CASSPMTSGSYEQYF. The CDR3 DNA is TGTGCCAGCAGCCCTATGACTAGCGGCTCCTACGAGCAGTACTTC.

This clonotype has a count of ten or more. The chain links TRBV27 to TRBJ1-1; no firm D call. CDR3 size: 16 residues. Germline assignment: CDR1 MNHEY and CDR2 SMNVEV (reference sequence). V lost 6 bases to trimming and J lost 3 bases, with 20 bases between them. The CDR3 region is CASSLRLRGLDTEAFF. For the CDR3, the DNA is TGTGCCAGCAGCTTAAGGCTTCGGGGATTGGACACTGAAGCTTTCTTT.

The chain couples TRBV11-3 to TRBJ2-4; D gene uncertain. The CDR3 sequence is 12 residues long. V lost 3 bases, J lost 7 bases, and 7 bases lay in between. Per the germline V gene, CDR1 is SGHNT and CDR2 is YENEEA. As DNA, the CDR3 is TGTGCCAGCAGCTTTAGTAGGAACATTCAGTACTTC. Encoded protein: CASSFSRNIQYF.

This clonotype is categorized as medium-sized. This chain links TRBV7-8 with TRBJ2-1, with D maybe TRBD1 (6 bases). V was pared by 4 bases and J by 4 bases, with 23 bases between. CDR3 size: 18 residues. Germline CDR1 is SGHVS and CDR2 is FQNEAQ. The CDR3 DNA is TGTGCCAGCAGCTCGTTGAAGGGGAACCGGGACATTTACAATGAGCAGTTCTTC. It translates to CASSSLKGNRDIYNEQFF.

This clonotype is deemed medium-sized. V and J are TRBV24-1 and TRBJ2-1; D may correspond to TRBD1 or TRBD2 (5 bases each). V dropped 7 bases and J dropped 1 base, with 13 bases sitting between them. CDR1 and CDR2 from the germline V gene are KGHDR and SFDVKD. The CDR3 length is 15 residues. In DNA form, the CDR3 reads TGTGCCACCAGCCCGGTTGAGGGGTCCTACAATGAGCAGTTCTTC. Translating gives CATSPVEGSYNEQFF.

By frequency in the sample, this clonotype is medium-sized (0.01 to 0.1%). This sequence joins TRBV20-1 and TRBJ2-5, with D unclear. CDR1 is DFQATT, CDR2 SNEGSKA, per germline (reference sequence). CDR3 length: 13 residues. The V end lost 3 bases, the J end lost 5 bases, and 13 bases lay between the germline ends. This CDR3 is CSASIDHWETQYF. In DNA, the CDR3 is TGCAGTGCTAGTATCGATCATTGGGAGACCCAGTACTTC.

V and J are TRBV24-1 and TRBJ2-7; D not certain. Germline lookup yields CDR1 KGHDR and CDR2 SFDVKD. The CDR3 loop spans 13 amino acids. V lost 3 bases to trimming and J lost 8 bases, with 13 bases between them. CDR3 sequence: CATSDPGDMKQYF. The CDR3 nucleotides are TGTGCCACCAGTGATCCGGGCGATATGAAGCAGTACTTC.